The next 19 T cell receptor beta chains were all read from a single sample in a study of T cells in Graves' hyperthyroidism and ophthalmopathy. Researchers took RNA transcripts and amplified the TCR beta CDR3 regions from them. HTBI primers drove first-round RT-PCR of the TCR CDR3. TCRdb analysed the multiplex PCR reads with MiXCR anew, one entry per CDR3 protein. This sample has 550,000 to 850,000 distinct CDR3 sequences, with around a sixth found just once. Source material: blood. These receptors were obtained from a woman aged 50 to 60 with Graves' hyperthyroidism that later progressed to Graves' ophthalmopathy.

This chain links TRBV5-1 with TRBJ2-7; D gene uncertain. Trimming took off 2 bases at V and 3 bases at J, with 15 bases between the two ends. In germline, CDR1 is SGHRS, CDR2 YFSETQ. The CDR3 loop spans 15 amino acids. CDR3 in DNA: TGCGCCAGCAGCTTATCCAACAGTGAAATCTACGAGCAGTACTTC. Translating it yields CASSLSNSEIYEQYF.

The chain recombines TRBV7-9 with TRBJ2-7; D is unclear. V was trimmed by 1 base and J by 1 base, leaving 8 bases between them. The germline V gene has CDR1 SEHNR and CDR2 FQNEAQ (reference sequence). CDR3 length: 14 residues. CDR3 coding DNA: TGTGCCAGCAGCTTAGACGTCGGTTCCTACGAGCAGTACTTC. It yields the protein CASSLDVGSYEQYF.

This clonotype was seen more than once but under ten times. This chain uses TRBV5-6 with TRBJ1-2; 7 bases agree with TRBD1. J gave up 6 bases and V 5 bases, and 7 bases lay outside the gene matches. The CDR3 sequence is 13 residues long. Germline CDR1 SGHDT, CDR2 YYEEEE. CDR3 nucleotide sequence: TGTGCCAGCAGGTTACAGGGGTTCGATGGCTACACCTTC. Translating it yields CASRLQGFDGYTF.

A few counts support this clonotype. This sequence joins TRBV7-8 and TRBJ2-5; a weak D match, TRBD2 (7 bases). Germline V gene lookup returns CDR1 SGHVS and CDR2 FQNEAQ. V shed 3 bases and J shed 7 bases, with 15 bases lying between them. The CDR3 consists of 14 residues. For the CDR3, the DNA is TGTGCCAGCAGCTTCGAAAACAGGGAGGGGACCCAGTACTTC. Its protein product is CASSFENREGTQYF.

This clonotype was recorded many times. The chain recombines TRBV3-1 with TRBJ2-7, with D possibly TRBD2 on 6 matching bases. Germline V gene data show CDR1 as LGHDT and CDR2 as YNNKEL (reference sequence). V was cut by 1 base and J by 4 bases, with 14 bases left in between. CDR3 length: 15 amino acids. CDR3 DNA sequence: TGTGCCAGCAGCCAAGGGGACGTCGGAGGGTACGAGCAGTACTTC. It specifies CASSQGDVGGYEQYF.

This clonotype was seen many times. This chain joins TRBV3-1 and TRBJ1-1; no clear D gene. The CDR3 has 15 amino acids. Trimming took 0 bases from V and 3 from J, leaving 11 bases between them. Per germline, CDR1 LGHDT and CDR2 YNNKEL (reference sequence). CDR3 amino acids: CASSQDPEGYTEAFF. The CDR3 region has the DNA TGTGCCAGCAGCCAAGACCCGGAAGGGTACACTGAAGCTTTCTTT.

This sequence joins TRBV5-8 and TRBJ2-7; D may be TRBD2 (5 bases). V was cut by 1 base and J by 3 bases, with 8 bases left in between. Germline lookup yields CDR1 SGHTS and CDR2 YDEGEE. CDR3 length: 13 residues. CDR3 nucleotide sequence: TGTGCCAGCAGCTTGCTACTAGTCTACGAGCAGTACTTC. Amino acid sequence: CASSLLLVYEQYF.

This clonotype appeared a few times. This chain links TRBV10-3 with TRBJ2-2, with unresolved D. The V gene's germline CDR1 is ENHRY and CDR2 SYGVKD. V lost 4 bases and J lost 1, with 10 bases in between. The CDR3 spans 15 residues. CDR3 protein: CAISVSQMNTGELFF. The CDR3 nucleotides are TGTGCCATCAGTGTTAGCCAGATGAACACCGGGGAGCTGTTTTTT.

This CDR3 is CASALGAAGELFF. In DNA form, the CDR3 reads TGCGCCAGTGCACTTGGGGCTGCCGGGGAGCTGTTTTTT. This chain uses TRBV5-1 with TRBJ2-2, with D perhaps matching TRBD1 (5 bases). Per the germline V gene, CDR1 is SGHRS and CDR2 is YFSETQ. Trimming pared 8 bases from V and 6 bases from J, leaving 14 bases between. This CDR3 is built from 13 residues.

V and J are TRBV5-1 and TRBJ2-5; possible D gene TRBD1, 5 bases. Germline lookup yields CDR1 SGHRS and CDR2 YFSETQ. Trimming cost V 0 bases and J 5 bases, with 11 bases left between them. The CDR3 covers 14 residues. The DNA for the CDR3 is TGCGCCAGCAGCTTGGTTTCAGGGTATGAGACCCAGTACTTC. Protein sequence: CASSLVSGYETQYF. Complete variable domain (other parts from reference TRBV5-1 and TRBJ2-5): KAGVTQTPRYLIKTRGQQVTLSCSPISGHRSVSWYQQTPGQGLQFLFEYFSETQRNKGNFPGRFSGRQFSNSRSEMNVSTLELGDSALYLCASSLVSGYETQYFGPGTRLLVL.

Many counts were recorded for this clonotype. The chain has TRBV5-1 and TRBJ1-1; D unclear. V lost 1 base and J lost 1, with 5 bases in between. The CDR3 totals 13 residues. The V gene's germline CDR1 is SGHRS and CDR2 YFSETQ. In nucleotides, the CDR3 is TGCGCCAGCAGCTTGACGAAGAACACTGAAGCTTTCTTT. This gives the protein CASSLTKNTEAFF.

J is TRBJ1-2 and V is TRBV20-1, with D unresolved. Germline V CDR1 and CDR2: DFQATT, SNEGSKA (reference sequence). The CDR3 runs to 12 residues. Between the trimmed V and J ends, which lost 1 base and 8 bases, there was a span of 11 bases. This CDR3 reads CSARAQLGGYTF. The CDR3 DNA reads TGCAGTGCTAGAGCCCAACTCGGGGGCTACACCTTC.

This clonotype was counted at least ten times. CDR3 coding DNA: TGTGCCAGCAGCTTCTTCGCGGGGCGGCAAGAGACCCAGTACTTC. Amino acids: CASSFFAGRQETQYF. This chain links TRBV11-2 with TRBJ2-5; possibly TRBD2 for D (6 bases). There are 15 residues in the CDR3. V gave up 3 bases and J gave up 2 bases, with 13 bases separating them. Per the germline V gene, CDR1 is SGHAT and CDR2 is FQNNGV. Variable domain in full (rest from reference TRBV11-2 and TRBJ2-5): EAGVAQSPRYKIIEKRQSVAFWCNPISGHATLYWYQQILGQGPKLLIQFQNNGVVDDSQLPKDRFSAERLKGVDSTLKIQPAKLEDSAVYLCASSFFAGRQETQYFGPGTRLLVL.

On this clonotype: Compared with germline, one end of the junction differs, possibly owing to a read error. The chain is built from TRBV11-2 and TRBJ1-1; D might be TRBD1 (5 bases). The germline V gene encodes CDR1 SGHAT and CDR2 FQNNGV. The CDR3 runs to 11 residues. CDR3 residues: CAGSLGTEAFF. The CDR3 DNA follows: TGTGCCGGCAGCTTAGGGACCGAAGCTTTCTTT.

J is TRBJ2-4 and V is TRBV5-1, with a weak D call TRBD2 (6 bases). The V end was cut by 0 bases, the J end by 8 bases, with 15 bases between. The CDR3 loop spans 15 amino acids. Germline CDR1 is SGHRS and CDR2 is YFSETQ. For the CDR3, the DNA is TGCGCCAGCAGCTTGGAGGGTAAGGCTAGCGACATTCAGTACTTC. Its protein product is CASSLEGKASDIQYF.

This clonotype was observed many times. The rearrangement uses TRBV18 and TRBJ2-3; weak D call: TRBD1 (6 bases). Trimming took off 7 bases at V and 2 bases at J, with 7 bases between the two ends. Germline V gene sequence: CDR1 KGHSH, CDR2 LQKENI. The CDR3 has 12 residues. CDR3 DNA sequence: TGTGCCAGCTACAGGGTCACAGATACGCAGTATTTT. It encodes CASYRVTDTQYF.

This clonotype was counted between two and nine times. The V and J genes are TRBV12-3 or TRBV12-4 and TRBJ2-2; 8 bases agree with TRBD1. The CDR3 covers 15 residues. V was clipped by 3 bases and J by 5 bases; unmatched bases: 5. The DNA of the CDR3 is TGTGCCAGCAGTTTTGGACAGGGAGAGACCGGGGAGCTGTTTTTT. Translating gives CASSFGQGETGELFF.

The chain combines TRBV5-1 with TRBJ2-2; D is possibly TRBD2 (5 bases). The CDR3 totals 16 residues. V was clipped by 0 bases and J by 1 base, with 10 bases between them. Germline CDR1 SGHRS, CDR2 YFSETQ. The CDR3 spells CASSLAPGMNTGELFF. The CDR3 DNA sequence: TGCGCCAGCAGCTTGGCTCCGGGGATGAACACCGGGGAGCTGTTTTTT.

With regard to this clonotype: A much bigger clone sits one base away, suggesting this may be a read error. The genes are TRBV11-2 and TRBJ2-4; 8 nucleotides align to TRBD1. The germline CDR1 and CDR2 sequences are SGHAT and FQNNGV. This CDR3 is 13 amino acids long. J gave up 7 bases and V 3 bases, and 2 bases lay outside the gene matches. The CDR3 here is CASSLDRDNIQYF. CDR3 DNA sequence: TGTGCCAGCAGCTTGGACAGGGATAACATTCAGTACTTC. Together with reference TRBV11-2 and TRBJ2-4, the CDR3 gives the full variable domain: EAGVAQSPRYKIIEKRQSVAFWCNPISGHATLYWYQQILGQGPKLLIQFQNNGVVDDSQLPKDRFSAERLKGVDSTLKIQPAKLEDSAVYLCASSLDRDNIQYFGAGTRLSVL.